This is a list of T cell receptor beta chains from one sample in a study of cytomegalovirus exposure and HLA in healthy donors. Using immunoSEQ multiplex PCR, the repertoire was profiled, and TCRdb retains in-frame clones only, with some absent. The sample records fewer than 300,000 clones, roughly 85% being singletons. Sequencing was performed on PBMCs. Source of these receptors: a man aged 40-55 years in good health and CMV-seropositive. CDR3s include the opening cysteine and the closing phenylalanine or tryptophan. The D gene is left open where the match is weak. Clone size appears in some rows only: once, few, many, or a class for an expanded clone.

>TRBJ2-5|18|.|TRBV4-1|TRBD2
TGCGCCAGCAGCCAAGATTTGGGTCTAGCGGGAGGCCAAGAGACCCAGTACTTC
CASSQDLGLAGGQETQYF
>TRBJ2-1|16|.|TRBV5-1|.
TGCGCCAGCAGCTTGCGGCGGGATGCTACCTACAATGAGCAGTTCTTC
CASSLRRDATYNEQFF
>TRBJ2-7|17|.|TRBV11-2|TRBD2
TGTGCCAGCAGCTTTGACTTTACTAGCGGGACCTCCTACGAGCAGTACTTC
CASSFDFTSGTSYEQYF
>TRBJ1-5|13|.|TRBV19|.
TGTGCCAGTAGAACCGGGGGCAATCAGCCCCAGCATTTT
CASRTGGNQPQHF
>TRBJ2-7|15|.|TRBV6-1|.
TGTGCCAGCAGTGCAAGGGGGTCCAGACCCTACGAGCAGTACTTC
CASSARGSRPYEQYF
>TRBJ1-1|12|few|TRBV6-5|TRBD1
TGTGCCAGCAGTTTCAGGGGGTTAGAAGCTTTCTTT
CASSFRGLEAFF
>TRBJ1-1|21|few|TRBV12-5|TRBD1
TGTGCTAGTGGTTTGGCACCATATCCGGGACAGGGTAACGTAAGGAACACTGAAGCTTTCTTT
CASGLAPYPGQGNVRNTEAFF
>TRBJ1-5|15|once|TRBV9|TRBD1
TGTGCCAGCAGCGTAGGGACAGGGGGCAATCAGCCCCAGCATTTT
CASSVGTGGNQPQHF
>TRBJ2-7|18|.|TRBV28|.
TGTGCCAGCAGTTTCTCAGGGGCCAACGTAAAAAAATCCTACGAGCAGTACTTC
CASSFSGANVKKSYEQYF
>TRBJ2-6|18|.|TRBV7-9|TRBD1
TGTGCCAGCAGCGGGGGGACAGGGATCCCCTCTGGGGCCAACGTCCTGACTTTC
CASSGGTGIPSGANVLTF
>TRBJ2-2|17|few|TRBV4-1|TRBD1
TGCGCCAGCAGCCAAGCGTATATAGGGGGCTTGACCGGGGAGCTGTTTTTT
CASSQAYIGGLTGELFF
>TRBJ2-1|15|.|TRBV5-4|TRBD2
TGTGCCAGTAGACGACTAGCGGGATTCTACAATGAGCAGTTCTTC
CASRRLAGFYNEQFF
>TRBJ1-5|14|.|TRBV9|TRBD1
TGTGCCAGCAGTAGGACAGGGGGCTATCAGCCCCAGCATTTT
CASSRTGGYQPQHF
>TRBJ2-5|17|.|TRBV15|TRBD1
TGTGCCACCAGCAGAGCCGCGGGACAGGCCTTTCAAGAGACCCAGTACTTC
CATSRAAGQAFQETQYF